Reported below is one TCR beta chain. The antigen is unknown. The data originate from a study of CD8 T cells in ankylosing spondylitis. General study findings and limits: Certain motif variants had earlier been reported in reactive arthritis synovial fluid and blood. Disease-linked clones were CD8+ and relatively rare in peripheral blood. For ankylosing spondylitis blood, a TCR beta motif of under 10 highly homologous variants appeared characteristic.

Quantitative 5'-RACE with molecular barcodes was used to make the TCR beta libraries. Using its own MiXCR run on the 5' RACE reads, TCRdb lists one record per CDR3 protein. Of about 480,000 distinct CDR3 sequences in the sample, approximately 17% were seen once. Germline CDR1 reads LNHNV; CDR2 reads YYDKDF (reference sequence). The CDR3 extends over 14 amino acids. Trimming left V 6 bases short and J 1 base short, with 10 bases between. The chain has TRBV15 and TRBJ2-1, with a possible D match to TRBD1 (6 bases). The origin of this receptor is a male donor with ankylosing spondylitis. The sequencing input was blood, either unsorted or a sorted T cell fraction (not recorded which). The CDR3 reads CATRGQGSYNEQFF. In nucleotides, the CDR3 is TGTGCCACCAGGGGCCAGGGGTCCTACAATGAGCAGTTCTTC.